A single sample gave rise to the 8 T cell receptor beta chains below, sequenced in a study of molecular identifiers for immune sequencing clone quantification. A single record per CDR3 protein comes from TCRdb applying MiXCR to the PCR reads. The table includes 300,000 to 400,000 distinct CDR3 sequences, over 20% detected once. The sequenced material came from naive CD8+ T cells from blood, with Jurkat cell RNA spiked in. As to subset: FACS-sorted CD8+CD4-CCR7+CD45RA+ naive T cells. Source of these receptors: a human donor in good health. Some libraries in this study had Jurkat cell RNA spiked in.

This clonotype was observed many times. The rearrangement joins TRBV29-1 to TRBJ2-5; D may correspond to TRBD1 or TRBD2 (5 bases each). The V gene lost 8 bases and the J gene lost 4 bases, with 11 bases spanning the gap. The CDR3 consists of 11 residues. CDR1 SQVTM and CDR2 ANQGSEA come from the germline V gene. CDR3 DNA sequence: TGCAGCTGGGGGTTCGGAGAGACCCAGTACTTC. The encoded protein is CSWGFGETQYF.

The V and J genes are TRBV4-3 and TRBJ2-7; a weak D match, TRBD2 (5 bases). There are 14 residues in the CDR3. V was pared by 0 bases and J by 6 bases, with 12 bases between. Per germline, CDR1 LGHNA and CDR2 YSLEER. The CDR3 sequence: CASSQDWGEGEQYF. The CDR3 DNA reads TGCGCCAGCAGCCAAGATTGGGGAGAAGGCGAGCAGTACTTC.

This clonotype appeared many times. The rearrangement joins TRBV9 to TRBJ2-7, with 7 positions matching TRBD1. V gave up 0 bases and J gave up 2 bases; unmatched junction bases: 5. CDR3 length: 15 amino acids. Germline CDR1 is SGDLS and CDR2 is YYNGEE. DNA of the CDR3: TGTGCCAGCAGCGTAGACGTCGGGACAGCCTACGAGCAGTACTTC. Translation: CASSVDVGTAYEQYF. Full variable domain (rest looked up from reference TRBV9 and TRBJ2-7): DSGVTQTPKHLITATGQRVTLRCSPRSGDLSVYWYQQSLDQGLQFLIQYYNGEERAKGNILERFSAQQFPDLHSELNLSSLELGDSALYFCASSVDVGTAYEQYFGPGTRLTVT.

Worth noting for this clonotype: A read error may explain this, as a much larger clone is one base away. This chain connects TRBV7-6 to TRBJ2-2, with D hard to call. Trimming removed 1 base at V and 4 bases at J, with 13 bases between. The CDR3 length is 16 residues. Germline V gene data show CDR1 as SGHVS and CDR2 as FNYEAQ. Written as DNA, the CDR3 is TGTGCCAGCAGCTTAGAGGCCCAGCGAACCACCGGGGAGCTGTTTTTT. This sequence encodes CASSLEAQRTTGELFF.

This clonotype showed up many times. This chain joins TRBV20-1 and TRBJ1-1, with TRBD1 matching over 7 bases. CDR1 is DFQATT, CDR2 SNEGSKA, per germline (reference sequence). This CDR3 has 12 amino acids. V shed 3 bases, J shed 7 bases, and the junction held 5 bases outside the gene matches. This CDR3 is CSASTGDGEAFF. The CDR3 nucleotides read TGCAGTGCTAGTACAGGGGATGGTGAAGCTTTCTTT.

V usage is TRBV6-5 and J usage is TRBJ2-7; 11 nucleotides line up with TRBD2. J lost 2 bases, V lost 5 bases, and 5 bases had no gene match. The CDR3 spans 15 residues. Germline V lookup: CDR1 MNHEY, CDR2 SVGAGI. CDR3 protein: CASSMGTSGTYEQYF. In DNA form, the CDR3 reads TGTGCCAGCAGTATGGGGACTAGCGGAACCTACGAGCAGTACTTC.

This clonotype was seen at least ten times. This chain connects TRBV5-1 to TRBJ1-2, with D unresolved. V lost 2 bases to trimming and J lost 6 bases, with 17 bases between them. CDR3 length: 15 residues. The V gene's germline CDR1 is SGHRS and CDR2 YFSETQ. The chain's CDR3 is CASSFRAGSLDGYTF. The CDR3 nucleotides are TGCGCCAGCAGCTTTCGGGCAGGTTCTCTGGATGGCTACACCTTC.

This clonotype has a count of ten or more. Written as DNA, the CDR3 is TGTGCCAGCAGCGTAGTCTCCGAGCAGTACTTC. Translating gives CASSVVSEQYF. The V gene is TRBV9, the J gene TRBJ2-7; D not resolved. V was pared by 0 bases and J by 6 bases, with 4 bases between. This CDR3 has 11 amino acids. Germline loops: CDR1 SGDLS, CDR2 YYNGEE.